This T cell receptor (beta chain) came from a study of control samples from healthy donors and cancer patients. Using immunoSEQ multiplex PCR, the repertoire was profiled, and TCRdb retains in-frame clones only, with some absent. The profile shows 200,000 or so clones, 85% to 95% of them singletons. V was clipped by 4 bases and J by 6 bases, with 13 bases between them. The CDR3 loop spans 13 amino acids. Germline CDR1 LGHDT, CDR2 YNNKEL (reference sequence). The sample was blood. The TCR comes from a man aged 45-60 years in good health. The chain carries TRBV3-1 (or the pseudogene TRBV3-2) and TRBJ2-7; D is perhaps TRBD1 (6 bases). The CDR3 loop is CASSPTGMGEQYV. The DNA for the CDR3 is TGTGCCAGCAGCCCTACAGGGATGGGCGAGCAGTACGTC.